The present T cell receptor (beta chain) was sequenced within a study of T cell responses to AZD1222 COVID-19 vaccine. Study-level findings and limits: Following two doses of AZD1222, Spike-specific TCR breadth and depth rose.

J lost 0 bases, V lost 4 bases, and 9 bases had no gene match. The CDR3 sequence is 19 residues long. The germline CDR1 and CDR2 sequences are SGDLS and YYNGEE. Only in-frame clones appear in the TCRdb table, and some are missing; sequencing was by immunoSEQ multiplex PCR. The sample has some 160,000 clones, approximately 88% seen once. With regard to this clone: Its antigen is unidentified.

Sequencing was performed on peripheral blood, taken 28 days after the second AZD1222 dose. The clonotype was recovered from an adult who received the AZD1222 COVID-19 vaccine. The V and J genes are TRBV9 and TRBJ2-3, with TRBD2 matching 15 bases. The CDR3 here is CASSPGLAGGRRSTDTQYF. The CDR3, as DNA: TGTGCCAGCAGCCCTGGACTAGCGGGGGGGCGTCGTAGCACAGATACGCAGTATTTT.